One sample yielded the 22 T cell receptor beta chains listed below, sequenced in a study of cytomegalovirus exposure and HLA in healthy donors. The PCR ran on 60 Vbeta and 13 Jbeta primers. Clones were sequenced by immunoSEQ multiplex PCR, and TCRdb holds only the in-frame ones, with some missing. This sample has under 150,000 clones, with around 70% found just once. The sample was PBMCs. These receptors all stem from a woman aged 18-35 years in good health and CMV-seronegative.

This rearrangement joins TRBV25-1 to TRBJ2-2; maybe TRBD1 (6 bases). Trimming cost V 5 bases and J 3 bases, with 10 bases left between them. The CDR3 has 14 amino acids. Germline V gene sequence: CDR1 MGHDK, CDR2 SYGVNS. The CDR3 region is CASSQTGYTGELFF. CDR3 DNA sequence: TGTGCCAGCAGTCAGACAGGATACACCGGGGAGCTGTTTTTT.

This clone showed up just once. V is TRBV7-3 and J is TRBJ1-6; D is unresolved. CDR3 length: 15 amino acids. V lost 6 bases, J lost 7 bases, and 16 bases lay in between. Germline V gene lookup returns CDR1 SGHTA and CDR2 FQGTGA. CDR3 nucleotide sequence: TGTGCCAGCAGTTCTAGTGGGTTTATGAATTCACCCCTCCACTTT. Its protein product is CASSSSGFMNSPLHF.

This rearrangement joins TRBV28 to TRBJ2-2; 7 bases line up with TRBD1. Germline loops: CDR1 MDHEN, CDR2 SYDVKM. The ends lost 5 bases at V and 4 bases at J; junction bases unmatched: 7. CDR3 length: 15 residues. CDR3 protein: CASSPTTGLTGELFF. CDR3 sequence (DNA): TGTGCCAGCAGTCCAACGACAGGGCTCACCGGGGAGCTGTTTTTT.

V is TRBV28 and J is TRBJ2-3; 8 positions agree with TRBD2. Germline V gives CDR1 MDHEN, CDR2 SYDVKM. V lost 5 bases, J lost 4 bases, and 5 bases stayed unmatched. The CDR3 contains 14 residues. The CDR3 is CASSPPSGSDTQYF. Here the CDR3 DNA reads TGTGCCAGCAGTCCCCCTAGCGGGTCAGATACGCAGTATTTT.

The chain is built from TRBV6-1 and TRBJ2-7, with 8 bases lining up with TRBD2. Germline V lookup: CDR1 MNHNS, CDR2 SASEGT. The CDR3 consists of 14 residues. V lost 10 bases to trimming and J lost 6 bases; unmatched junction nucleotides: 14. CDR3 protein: CAISDQRGRSEQYF. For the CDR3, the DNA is TGTGCCATATCGGACCAGCGGGGGAGGAGCGAGCAGTACTTC.

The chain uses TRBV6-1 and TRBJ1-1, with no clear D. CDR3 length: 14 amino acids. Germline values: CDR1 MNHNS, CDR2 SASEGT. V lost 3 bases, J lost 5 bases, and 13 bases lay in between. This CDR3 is CASSDPGKRTEAFF. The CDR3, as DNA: TGTGCCAGCAGTGATCCCGGGAAACGAACTGAAGCTTTCTTT.

CDR3 bases: TGTGCCAGCAGCCCCGGCGCAGGGGGCACTGAAGCTTTCTTT. Its translation: CASSPGAGGTEAFF. This rearrangement joins TRBV6-5 to TRBJ1-1; 7 bases match TRBD1. Per the germline V gene, CDR1 is MNHEY and CDR2 is SVGAGI. The junction had 8 bases not matched to a gene; V was cut back by 6 bases and J by 4 bases. There are 14 residues in the CDR3.

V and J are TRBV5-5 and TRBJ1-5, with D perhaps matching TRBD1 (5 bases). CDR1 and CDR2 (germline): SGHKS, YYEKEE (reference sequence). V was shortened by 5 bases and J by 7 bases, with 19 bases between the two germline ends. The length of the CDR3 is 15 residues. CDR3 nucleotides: TGTGCCAGCAGGCTGGGGTCGGACAACATCCAGCCCCAGCATTTT. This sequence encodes CASRLGSDNIQPQHF. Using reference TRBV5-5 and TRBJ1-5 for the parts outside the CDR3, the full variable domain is DAGVTQSPTHLIKTRGQQVTLRCSPISGHKSVSWYQQVLGQGPQFIFQYYEKEERGRGNFPDRFSARQFPNYSSELNVNALLLGDSALYLCASRLGSDNIQPQHFGDGTRLSIL.

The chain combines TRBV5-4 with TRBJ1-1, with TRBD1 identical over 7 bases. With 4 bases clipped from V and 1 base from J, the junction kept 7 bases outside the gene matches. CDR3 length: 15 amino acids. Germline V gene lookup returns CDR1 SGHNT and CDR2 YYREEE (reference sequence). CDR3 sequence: CASSRDRSTNTEAFF. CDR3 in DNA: TGTGCCAGCAGCCGGGACAGATCGACGAACACTGAAGCTTTCTTT. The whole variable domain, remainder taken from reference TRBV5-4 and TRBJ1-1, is ETGVTQSPTHLIKTRGQQVTLRCSSQSGHNTVSWYQQALGQGPQFIFQYYREEENGRGNFPPRFSGLQFPNYSSELNVNALELDDSALYLCASSRDRSTNTEAFFGQGTRLTVV.

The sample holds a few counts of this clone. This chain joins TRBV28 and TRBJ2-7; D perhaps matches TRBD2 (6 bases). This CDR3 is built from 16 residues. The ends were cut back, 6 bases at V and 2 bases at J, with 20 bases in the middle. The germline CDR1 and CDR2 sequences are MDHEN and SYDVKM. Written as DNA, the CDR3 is TGTGCCAGCAGCCCTAGGGGCGGGGCCATAGCCTACGAGCAGTACTTC. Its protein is CASSPRGGAIAYEQYF.

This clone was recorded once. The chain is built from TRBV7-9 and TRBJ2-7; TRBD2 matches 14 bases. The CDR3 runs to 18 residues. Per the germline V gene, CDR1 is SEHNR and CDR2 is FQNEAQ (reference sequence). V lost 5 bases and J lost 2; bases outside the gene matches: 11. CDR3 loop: CASSRGLAGGSATYEQYF. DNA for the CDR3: TGTGCCAGCAGCCGCGGACTAGCGGGGGGTTCAGCGACCTACGAGCAGTACTTC.

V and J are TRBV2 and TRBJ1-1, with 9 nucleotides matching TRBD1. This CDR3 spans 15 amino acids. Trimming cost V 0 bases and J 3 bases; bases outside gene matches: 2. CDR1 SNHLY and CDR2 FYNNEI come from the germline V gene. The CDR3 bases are TGTGCCAGCAGTGAAGCTACAGGGGGCCACACTGAAGCTTTCTTT. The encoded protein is CASSEATGGHTEAFF.

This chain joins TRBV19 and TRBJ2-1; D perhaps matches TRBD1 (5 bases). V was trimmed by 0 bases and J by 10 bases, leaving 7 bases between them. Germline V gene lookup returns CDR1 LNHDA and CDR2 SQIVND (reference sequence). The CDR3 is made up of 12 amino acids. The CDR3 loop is CASSIDRTEQFF. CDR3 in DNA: TGTGCCAGTAGTATAGATAGGACAGAGCAGTTCTTC.

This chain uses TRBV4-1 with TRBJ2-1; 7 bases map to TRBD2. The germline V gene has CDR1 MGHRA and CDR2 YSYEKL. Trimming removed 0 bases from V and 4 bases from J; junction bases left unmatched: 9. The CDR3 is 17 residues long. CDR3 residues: CASSQEPATGGYNEQFF. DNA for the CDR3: TGCGCCAGCAGCCAAGAACCAGCGACCGGGGGGTACAATGAGCAGTTCTTC.

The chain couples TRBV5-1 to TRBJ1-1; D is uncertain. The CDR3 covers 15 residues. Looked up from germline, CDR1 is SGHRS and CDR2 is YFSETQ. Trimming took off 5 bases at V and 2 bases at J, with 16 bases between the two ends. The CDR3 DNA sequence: TGCGCCAGCAGGTACACCTTTTACAGCAACACTGAAGCTTTCTTT. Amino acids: CASRYTFYSNTEAFF. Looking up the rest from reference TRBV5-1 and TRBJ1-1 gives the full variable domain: KAGVTQTPRYLIKTRGQQVTLSCSPISGHRSVSWYQQTPGQGLQFLFEYFSETQRNKGNFPGRFSGRQFSNSRSEMNVSTLELGDSALYLCASRYTFYSNTEAFFGQGTRLTVV.

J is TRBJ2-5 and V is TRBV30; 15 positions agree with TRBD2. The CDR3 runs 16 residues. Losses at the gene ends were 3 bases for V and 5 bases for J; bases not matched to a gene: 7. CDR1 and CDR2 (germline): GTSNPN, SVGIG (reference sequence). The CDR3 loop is CAWRGTSGGFRETQYF. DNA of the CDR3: TGTGCCTGGAGAGGGACTAGCGGGGGGTTCCGGGAGACCCAGTACTTC.

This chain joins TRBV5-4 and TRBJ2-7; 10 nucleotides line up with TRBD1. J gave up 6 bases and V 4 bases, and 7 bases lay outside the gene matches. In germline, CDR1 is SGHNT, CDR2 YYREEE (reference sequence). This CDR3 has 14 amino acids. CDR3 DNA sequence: TGTGCCAGCAGCCCCGGGACAGGGGAGTTCGAGCAGTACTTC. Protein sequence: CASSPGTGEFEQYF.

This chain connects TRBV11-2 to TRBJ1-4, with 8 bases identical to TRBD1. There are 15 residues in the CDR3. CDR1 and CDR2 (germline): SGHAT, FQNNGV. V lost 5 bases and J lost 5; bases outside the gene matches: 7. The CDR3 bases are TGTGCCAGCAGCCTGTACCAGGGGGCGAATGAAAAACTGTTTTTT. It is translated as CASSLYQGANEKLFF.

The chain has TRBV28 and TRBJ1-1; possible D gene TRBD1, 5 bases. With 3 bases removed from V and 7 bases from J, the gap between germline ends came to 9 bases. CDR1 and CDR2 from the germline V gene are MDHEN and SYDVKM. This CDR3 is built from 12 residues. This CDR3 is CASSLGRGEAFF. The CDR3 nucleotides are TGTGCCAGCAGTTTGGGTAGGGGTGAAGCTTTCTTT.

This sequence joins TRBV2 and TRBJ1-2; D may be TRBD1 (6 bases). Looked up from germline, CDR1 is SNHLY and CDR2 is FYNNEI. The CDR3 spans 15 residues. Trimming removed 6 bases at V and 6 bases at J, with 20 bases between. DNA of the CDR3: TGTGCCAGCAGGAAAGTAGGGACACCCGTCGATGGCTACACCTTC. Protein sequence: CASRKVGTPVDGYTF.

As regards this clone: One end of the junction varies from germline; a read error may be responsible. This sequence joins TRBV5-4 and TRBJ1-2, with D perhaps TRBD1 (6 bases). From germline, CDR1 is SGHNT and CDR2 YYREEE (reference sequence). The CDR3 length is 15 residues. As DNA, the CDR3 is TGTGCCAGCAGCTTGGAACCAGGGGCCCGATATGGCTCCACCTTC. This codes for CASSLEPGARYGSTF.

The chain's CDR3 is CASSRTGGSDSPLHF. As DNA, the CDR3 is TGCGCCAGCAGCCGCACCGGAGGATCAGATTCACCCCTCCACTTT. This chain links TRBV5-1 with TRBJ1-6; D remains ambiguous. Per germline, CDR1 SGHRS and CDR2 YFSETQ. The V gene lost 4 bases and the J gene lost 8 bases, with 16 bases spanning the gap. This CDR3 spans 15 amino acids.